This T cell receptor (beta chain) was sequenced during a study of blood T cells in healthy people across ages. Then a second PCR, running about 7 to 11 cycles, was carried out with a sample-barcoded 5' primer and a J-beta primer mix. TCRdb re-derived calls from the 5' RACE reads in MiXCR, one entry per CDR3 protein. The sample includes about 750,000 distinct CDR3 sequences, 53% of them seen just once. Trimming removed 8 bases from V and 8 bases from J, with 24 bases in between. Germline V gene sequence: CDR1 MNHNS, CDR2 SASEGT. This CDR3 region has 16 residues. The chain combines TRBV6-1 with TRBJ1-4; D is perhaps TRBD1 (5 bases). Source material: blood. The receptor comes from a man older than 75 in good health. The CDR3 spells CASEAPGTRGVEKLFF. Written as DNA, the CDR3 is TGTGCCAGCGAAGCCCCCGGTACCCGGGGCGTCGAAAAACTGTTTTTT.